This T cell receptor beta chain stems from a study of cytomegalovirus exposure and HLA in healthy donors. Both 60 Vbeta primers and 13 Jbeta primers went into the PCR. Method: immunoSEQ multiplex PCR; TCRdb's copy keeps in-frame clones and lacks some. The table lists around 150,000 clones, just under 90% of them singletons. The receptor was derived from a woman aged 25 to 39 in good health and CMV-seronegative. What was sequenced was PBMCs.

The CDR3 is CAIRGGQGYNSPLHF. The CDR3 DNA reads as TGTGCCATCAGGGGGGGACAGGGTTATAATTCACCCCTCCACTTT. The chain joins TRBV10-3 to TRBJ1-6, with TRBD1 matching 9 bases. The germline V gene encodes CDR1 ENHRY and CDR2 SYGVKD. V shed 6 bases, J shed 4 bases, and the junction held 4 bases outside the gene matches. This CDR3 is built from 15 residues.